A selection of T cell receptor beta chains follows, all from one sample in a study of blood T cell repertoires in COVID-19. Using immunoSEQ multiplex PCR, the repertoire was profiled, and TCRdb retains in-frame clones only, with some absent. The sample contains some 320,000 clones, about 85% of which appear only once. Sequenced: PBMCs or T cells enriched from blood (not recorded which). These receptors were collected from a woman aged 25 to 45 who had been exposed to COVID-19. The CDR3 runs from the conserved cysteine through the conserved F or W. A D gene is named only where the DNA matches it firmly. Clone size is stated in some rows and not others, as once, few, many or a class when expanded.

j_call v_call clone_size d_call cdr3_nt cdr3_aa
TRBJ1-2 TRBV2 - TRBD1 TGTGCCACCGACGGGGACAGGGTTCATGGCTACACCTTC CATDGDRVHGYTF
TRBJ2-1 TRBV6-5 - - TGTGCCAGCAGTTATGAGGGTGGGCAGTTCTTC CASSYEGGQFF
TRBJ1-2 TRBV7-2 once TRBD1 TGTGCCAGCAGCTCCCAGGGGGCGCAGGGCTACACCTTC CASSSQGAQGYTF
TRBJ2-1 TRBV5-1 - - TGCGCCAGCAGCTTAGCCCCCATCTCCTACAATGAGCAGTTCTTC CASSLAPISYNEQFF
TRBJ1-1 TRBV2 - - TGTGCCAGCAGTGGGGGAGTCATGAACACTGAAGCTTTCTTT CASSGGVMNTEAFF
TRBJ1-1 TRBV19 - - TGTGCCACCACGGGTTACACTGAAGCTTTCTTT CATTGYTEAFF
TRBJ1-4 TRBV6-5 few TRBD1 TGTGCCATCACAGGGGGGGAAAAACTGTTTTTT CAITGGEKLFF
TRBJ1-1 TRBV13 - - TGTGCCAGCAGCTCCACCTACTTGAACACTGAAGCTTTCTTT CASSSTYLNTEAFF
TRBJ1-5 TRBV13 - - TGTGCCAGCAGCGTATACAGCCAGCCCCAGCATTTT CASSVYSQPQHF
TRBJ2-3 TRBV15 - - TGTGCCACCTACGGCGGTTCATTTACGCAGTATTTT CATYGGSFTQYF
TRBJ2-7 TRBV5-6 - - TGTGCCAGCAGCTTGTATCGGGAGTACGAGCAGTACTTC CASSLYREYEQYF
TRBJ1-3 TRBV2 - - TGTGCCAGCAGTAGGACACCTGGAAACACCATATATTTT CASSRTPGNTIYF
TRBJ2-2 TRBV10-3 - TRBD1 TGTGCCATCCAGGGGACAGGGAACACCGGGGAGCTGTTTTTT CAIQGTGNTGELFF
TRBJ2-1 TRBV6-5 once - TGTGCCAGCAGTCCCGGGATTGGGGATGAGCAGTTCTTC CASSPGIGDEQFF
TRBJ1-2 TRBV4-3 few TRBD1 TGCGCCAGCAGCCAAGATCAGTTTAGGGGGCGCGGCTATGGCTACACCTTC CASSQDQFRGRGYGYTF
TRBJ1-6 TRBV9 - TRBD1 TGTGCCAGCAGCCCTATCTCAGGGGGCGCGAGTAATTCACCCCTCCACTTT CASSPISGGASNSPLHF
TRBJ2-5 TRBV19 - - TGTGCCAGTAGTGAAGACGGGGTTACGATCCAAGAGACCCAGTACTTC CASSEDGVTIQETQYF
TRBJ1-5 TRBV2 - TRBD1 TGTGCCAGCAAGGACAGGGGAAATAGCAATCAGCCCCAGCATTTT CASKDRGNSNQPQHF